Listed here are 25 T cell receptor beta chains from one sample, sequenced in a study of T cells after yellow fever vaccination. Each CDR3 protein is one row after TCRdb ran MiXCR on the 5' RACE reads. The sample yields just under 600,000 distinct CDR3 sequences, approximately 12% seen once. The source was PBMCs, collected on the day of the yellow fever booster vaccination. These receptors originate from a man aged 25 to 45 who received the YFV17D yellow fever vaccine.

This clonotype came up a few times. The chain is built from TRBV5-1 and TRBJ2-1; a possible D gene is TRBD1 (6 bases). CDR3 length: 15 amino acids. V lost 1 base to trimming and J lost 8 bases, with 16 bases between them. CDR1 and CDR2 from the germline V gene are SGHRS and YFSETQ. Written as DNA, the CDR3 is TGCGCCAGCAGCTTGTTTGGTTACTCAGGGGATGAGCAGTTCTTC. Protein sequence: CASSLFGYSGDEQFF.

Note on this clonotype: A much more abundant neighbour one base away suggests this may be a read error. This chain uses TRBV11-2 with TRBJ2-7; 9 bases agree with TRBD1. V lost 3 bases, J lost 5 bases, and 5 bases stayed unmatched. The CDR3 extends over 14 amino acids. The germline V gene has CDR1 SGHAT and CDR2 FQNNGV. This CDR3 is CASSLGQGTHEQYF. CDR3 DNA sequence: TGTGCCAGCAGCTTGGGACAGGGAACCCACGAGCAGTACTTC.

As DNA, the CDR3 is TGTGCCAGCATCGGCAGGGGCTACGAGCAGTACTTC. This sequence encodes CASIGRGYEQYF. The chain carries TRBV28 and TRBJ2-7, with D possibly TRBD1 on 6 matching bases. V was shortened by 7 bases and J by 3 bases, with 10 bases between the two germline ends. CDR1 and CDR2 from the germline V gene are MDHEN and SYDVKM. The CDR3 spans 12 residues.

This sequence joins TRBV6-1 and TRBJ1-5; 10 nucleotides match TRBD1. The CDR3 has 15 amino acids. CDR1 and CDR2 (germline): MNHNS, SASEGT. The V and J ends lost 4 bases and 6 bases, in that order; junction bases with no gene match: 6. The CDR3 region has the DNA TGTGCCAGCAGTGGGGACAGGGGTATTGGTCAGCCCCAGCATTTT. As protein: CASSGDRGIGQPQHF.

This sequence joins TRBV6-5 and TRBJ1-2; the D is unclear. V lost 7 bases to trimming and J lost 2 bases, with 8 bases between them. Germline CDR1 MNHEY, CDR2 SVGAGI. The CDR3 is made up of 12 amino acids. CDR3 sequence: CASIRTNYGYTF. CDR3 DNA sequence: TGTGCCAGCATCCGGACCAACTATGGCTACACCTTC.

This clonotype has a handful of counts. The chain uses TRBV29-1 and TRBJ2-2, with 8 positions matching TRBD1. CDR1 is SQVTM and CDR2 is ANQGSEA in the germline V gene. This CDR3 contains 14 residues. V trimming: 4 bases; J trimming: 5 bases; junction bases outside the gene matches: 6. The CDR3 nucleotides read TGCAGCGTTGCCGGGACAGGTTATACCGGGGAGCTGTTTTTT. It translates to CSVAGTGYTGELFF.

In this sample, this clonotype turned up a few times. The chain combines TRBV29-1 with TRBJ1-2, with D tentatively TRBD1 (5 bases). CDR1 and CDR2 from the germline V gene are SQVTM and ANQGSEA. The V end was cut by 1 base, the J end by 4 bases, with 10 bases between. The CDR3 has 13 amino acids. CDR3 in amino acids: CSVEAGTGYGYTF. CDR3 DNA sequence: TGCAGCGTTGAAGCAGGGACTGGCTATGGCTACACCTTC.

V gene TRBV9 combines with J gene TRBJ2-1; D possibly corresponds to TRBD1 (6 bases). Germline V gene lookup returns CDR1 SGDLS and CDR2 YYNGEE. The CDR3 totals 15 residues. With 4 bases removed from V and 6 bases from J, the gap between germline ends came to 17 bases. The DNA for the CDR3 is TGTGCCAGCAGCCTTCAGGGGTCAGTTCCCAATGAGCAGTTCTTC. Protein product: CASSLQGSVPNEQFF.

This chain uses TRBV5-6 with TRBJ2-5, with D maybe TRBD1 (5 bases). V lost 2 bases and J 0 bases, leaving 8 bases between the germline ends. Germline V gene lookup returns CDR1 SGHDT and CDR2 YYEEEE. The CDR3 is made up of 14 amino acids. The CDR3 coding sequence is TGTGCCAGCAGCTTTGGGGCAGACCAAGAGACCCAGTACTTC. Its translation: CASSFGADQETQYF.

This clonotype was observed a few times. The gene calls are TRBV6-1 and TRBJ1-4, with D tentatively TRBD1 (6 bases). Trimming shortened V by 6 bases and J by 8 bases, and 16 bases separated the two germline ends. Germline lookup yields CDR1 MNHNS and CDR2 SASEGT. The CDR3 is made up of 14 amino acids. CDR3 residues: CASRLTGSREKLFF. The CDR3 DNA reads as TGTGCCAGCAGACTCACAGGGAGCCGCGAAAAACTGTTTTTT.

The J gene is TRBJ2-4, the V gene TRBV6-2 or TRBV6-3, with D hard to call. CDR1 and CDR2 (germline): MNHEY, SVGEGT. This CDR3 is built from 13 residues. V gave up 4 bases and J gave up 8 bases, with 12 bases separating them. Here the CDR3 DNA reads TGTGCCAGCAGTTGGTACCCTCGGGACATTCAGTACTTC. It translates to CASSWYPRDIQYF.

This clonotype was picked up many times. CDR3 coding DNA: TGTGCCAGCAGTTTTTTGGGGGGAGAGACCCAGTACTTC. Translation gives CASSFLGGETQYF. The chain couples TRBV12-3 or TRBV12-4 to TRBJ2-5; D is possibly TRBD2 (6 bases). The V gene lost 3 bases and the J gene lost 4 bases, with 9 bases spanning the gap. The CDR3 loop spans 13 amino acids.

The V call is TRBV14, the J call TRBJ2-1; 10 bases line up with TRBD1. The germline V gene has CDR1 SGHDN and CDR2 FVKESK. J gave up 1 base and V 2 bases, and 2 bases lay outside the gene matches. The CDR3 extends over 16 amino acids. CDR3 amino acids: CASSQWGQGSYNEQFF. The CDR3 nucleotides are TGTGCCAGCAGCCAATGGGGACAGGGGTCCTACAATGAGCAGTTCTTC.

The chain links TRBV7-8 to TRBJ2-7, with 8 bases matching TRBD2. The CDR3 is 16 residues long. Germline CDR1 reads SGHVS; CDR2 reads FQNEAQ. The junction had 7 bases not matched to a gene; V was cut back by 3 bases and J by 0 bases. As DNA, the CDR3 is TGTGCCAGCAGCTTCGTTAGCGGGGCTCCCTCCTACGAGCAGTACTTC. As protein: CASSFVSGAPSYEQYF.

Note on this clonotype: Likely a read error: the CDR3 ends without its conserved phenylalanine or tryptophan. No DNA is shown, since the ends of the CDR3 on it are uncertain; the CDR3 is the one TCRdb lists. The V gene is TRBV7-9, the J gene TRBJ2-1; TRBD2, as called in the table, went unchecked against the DNA. The CDR3 numbers 13 amino acids, ends counted. CDR1 and CDR2 from the germline V gene are SEHNR and FQNEAQ (reference sequence). The CDR3: CASSLATSGRPYL.

This clonotype was detected a few times. The chain combines TRBV4-3 with TRBJ2-1, with D maybe TRBD2 (6 bases). Germline CDR1 is LGHNA and CDR2 is YSLEER. This CDR3 is 17 amino acids long. Trimming removed 0 bases at V and 7 bases at J, with 19 bases between. The CDR3: CASSQDDRGAGQNEQFF. The CDR3 coding sequence is TGCGCCAGCAGCCAAGATGATCGGGGAGCGGGCCAGAATGAGCAGTTCTTC.

This clonotype was detected ten times or more. V gene TRBV5-1 combines with J gene TRBJ2-1; D not resolved. The CDR3 extends over 14 amino acids. The germline V and J ends were trimmed by 5 bases and 6 bases, with 15 bases remaining between them. The germline V gene has CDR1 SGHRS and CDR2 YFSETQ. The CDR3 loop reads CASSIIGLINEQFF. Written as DNA, the CDR3 is TGCGCCAGCAGTATAATCGGCCTTATCAATGAGCAGTTCTTC.

This clonotype has a handful of counts. The rearrangement uses TRBV7-2 and TRBJ2-2; D is ambiguous. Trimming shortened V by 5 bases and J by 7 bases, and 14 bases separated the two germline ends. The CDR3 is 14 amino acids. Germline CDR1 SGHTA, CDR2 FQGNSA. CDR3 amino acids: CASSRVLVDGELFF. The CDR3 bases are TGTGCCAGCAGCAGGGTTCTAGTGGACGGGGAGCTGTTTTTT.

This clonotype was observed a few times. The chain combines TRBV15 with TRBJ2-3; tentative D call: TRBD2 (5 bases). With 1 base removed from V and 3 bases from J, the gap between germline ends came to 17 bases. CDR1 LNHNV and CDR2 YYDKDF come from the germline V gene (reference sequence). This CDR3 region has 17 residues. The CDR3 bases are TGTGCCACCAGCAGAGGGACGGCACCCGAGGGTACAGATACGCAGTATTTT. It yields the protein CATSRGTAPEGTDTQYF.

The table lists this clonotype with a few counts. The chain couples TRBV14 to TRBJ2-1; TRBD2 is a possible D gene (6 bases). This CDR3 comprises 15 residues. The V gene's germline CDR1 is SGHDN and CDR2 FVKESK. Trimming took off 4 bases at V and 4 bases at J, with 14 bases between the two ends. The DNA of the CDR3 is TGTGCCAGCAGCCCCAAGCGGGCGGTATACAATGAGCAGTTCTTC. The encoded protein is CASSPKRAVYNEQFF.

The chain has TRBV20-1 and TRBJ2-3; 12 bases fit TRBD2. This CDR3 is built from 18 residues. J was trimmed by 0 bases and V by 0 bases; bases with no gene match: 7. Germline V CDR1 and CDR2: DFQATT, SNEGSKA (reference sequence). The CDR3 DNA reads TGCAGTGCTAGAGATCCGCAACTAGCGGGAGGTAGCACAGATACGCAGTATTTT. Encoded protein: CSARDPQLAGGSTDTQYF.

This clonotype has only one observation. The rearrangement uses TRBV6-5 and TRBJ2-5; possibly TRBD2 for D (7 bases). The V end was cut by 2 bases, the J end by 4 bases, with 20 bases between. The CDR3 loop spans 17 amino acids. Germline V lookup: CDR1 MNHEY, CDR2 SVGAGI. The CDR3 loop reads CASSYRGGPRVGETQYF. CDR3 in DNA: TGTGCCAGCAGTTACAGGGGGGGACCAAGGGTTGGAGAGACCCAGTACTTC.

The rearrangement joins TRBV12-3 or TRBV12-4 to TRBJ2-5; D perhaps matches TRBD1 (7 bases). The CDR3 is 12 residues long. Between the trimmed V and J ends, which lost 10 bases and 4 bases, there was a span of 13 bases. CDR3 sequence reads: CATSQGGETQYF. The CDR3 DNA reads as TGTGCCACCAGCCAGGGGGGAGAGACCCAGTACTTC.

The chain links TRBV6-1 to TRBJ2-7, with TRBD1 matching over 7 bases. CDR3 length: 14 amino acids. Trimming cost V 2 bases and J 3 bases; bases outside gene matches: 4. CDR1 is MNHNS and CDR2 is SASEGT in the germline V gene. In DNA, the CDR3 is TGTGCCAGCAGTGAATATGACAGGGACTACGAGCAGTACTTC. The encoded protein is CASSEYDRDYEQYF.

The chain carries TRBV20-1 and TRBJ1-5; D is undetermined. The germline CDR1 and CDR2 sequences are DFQATT and SNEGSKA (reference sequence). V was cut by 6 bases and J by 0 bases, with 9 bases left in between. The CDR3 totals 13 residues. The CDR3 DNA follows: TGCAGTGCCCAACAGATTAGCAATCAGCCCCAGCATTTT. Protein: CSAQQISNQPQHF.